The 27 T cell receptor beta chains below all came from one sample that was sequenced in a study of T-cell memory formation after mild COVID-19. One entry per CDR3 protein, called by TCRdb with MiXCR from the 5' RACE reads. Of about 360,000 distinct CDR3 sequences in the sample, around 14% were seen once. The sequenced sample was PBMCs or a T cell subset sorted from them (not recorded which). These TCRs come from a man younger than 30 who had mild COVID-19 (a few samples of this study predate the infection). Cell type and time point are not known.

This clonotype appeared a few times. The chain combines TRBV6-5 with TRBJ1-2, with 7 bases matching TRBD1. V was clipped by 5 bases and J by 14 bases; unmatched bases: 8. CDR1 MNHEY and CDR2 SVGAGI come from the germline V gene. This CDR3 is built from 11 residues. The CDR3 bases are TGTGCCAGCAGTACAGGGGCTGAAGAAACCTTC. Its translation: CASSTGAEETF.

This clonotype was observed a handful of times. The chain recombines TRBV4-1 with TRBJ1-1; D is possibly TRBD1 (5 bases). The CDR3 totals 14 residues. Trimming pared 6 bases from V and 1 base from J, leaving 12 bases between. Looked up from germline, CDR1 is MGHRA and CDR2 is YSYEKL. This chain's CDR3 is CASSRLTENTEAFF. The CDR3 bases are TGCGCCAGCAGTCGCCTGACAGAGAACACTGAAGCTTTCTTT.

This clonotype was found many times. The chain links TRBV5-1 to TRBJ2-1; 7 nucleotides agree with TRBD1. The CDR3 consists of 15 residues. Germline lookup yields CDR1 SGHRS and CDR2 YFSETQ. V was clipped by 1 base and J by 2 bases; unmatched bases: 3. The CDR3: CASSLKGAPYNEQFF. CDR3 bases: TGCGCCAGCAGCTTGAAGGGGGCCCCCTACAATGAGCAGTTCTTC.

The chain links TRBV3-1 to TRBJ2-1; D not certain. The V gene's germline CDR1 is LGHDT and CDR2 YNNKEL (reference sequence). There are 10 residues in the CDR3. The germline V and J ends were trimmed by 8 bases and 6 bases, with 5 bases remaining between them. The DNA for the CDR3 is TGTGCCAGCGGGGTCAATGAGCAGTTCTTC. It yields the protein CASGVNEQFF.

This clonotype occurred a few times. This chain links TRBV27 with TRBJ2-7; no firm D call. CDR3 length equals 14 residues. V was clipped by 6 bases and J by 3 bases, with 15 bases between them. Germline loops: CDR1 MNHEY, CDR2 SMNVEV (reference sequence). The CDR3: CASRPSGRFYEQYV. CDR3 DNA: TGTGCCAGCAGACCCTCGGGCAGGTTCTACGAGCAGTACGTC.

This clonotype has at least ten counts. The chain links TRBV20-1 to TRBJ2-5; 8 nucleotides agree with TRBD2. The V gene's germline CDR1 is DFQATT and CDR2 SNEGSKA (reference sequence). The junction had 14 bases not matched to a gene; V was cut back by 1 base and J by 7 bases. The CDR3 spans 16 residues. The CDR3 reads CSARAPTGGLVGTQYF. The CDR3 nucleotides are TGCAGTGCTAGAGCCCCAACGGGGGGGCTGGTAGGGACCCAGTACTTC.

The CDR3, as DNA: TGTGCCAGCAGGACAGGTACCTACGAGCAGTACGTC. This gives the protein CASRTGTYEQYV. The chain has TRBV28 and TRBJ2-7; D perhaps matches TRBD1 (6 bases). V shed 6 bases and J shed 2 bases, with 8 bases lying between them. The CDR3 extends over 12 amino acids. The germline CDR1 and CDR2 sequences are MDHEN and SYDVKM.

There are a few counts of this clonotype. The chain carries TRBV6-2 or TRBV6-3 and TRBJ2-3; a possible D gene is TRBD2 (6 bases). The CDR3 totals 15 residues. Trimming cost V 4 bases and J 0 bases, with 11 bases left between them. Germline V lookup: CDR1 MNHEY, CDR2 SVGEGT. CDR3 sequence: CASSLLARSTDTQYF. As DNA, the CDR3 is TGTGCCAGCAGTTTGCTAGCGAGGAGCACAGATACGCAGTATTTT.

The chain combines TRBV19 with TRBJ2-1, with a tentative D call TRBD2 (7 bases). The CDR3 consists of 16 residues. The V end lost 1 base, the J end lost 2 bases, and 12 bases lay between the germline ends. CDR1 and CDR2 from the germline V gene are LNHDA and SQIVND (reference sequence). Here the CDR3 reads CASSIGRGATYNEQFF. Written as DNA, the CDR3 is TGTGCCAGTAGTATAGGTCGGGGGGCAACCTACAATGAGCAGTTCTTC.

V and J are TRBV7-2 and TRBJ2-1; D may match TRBD1 or TRBD2 (5 bases each). The CDR3 runs 13 residues. Per germline, CDR1 SGHTA and CDR2 FQGNSA. With 6 bases removed from V and 8 bases from J, the gap between germline ends came to 14 bases. The CDR3 region is CASSRDRGYEQFF. In DNA form, the CDR3 reads TGTGCCAGCAGTCGGGACCGCGGATATGAGCAGTTCTTC.

The chain uses TRBV7-3 and TRBJ1-6; no reliable D call. From germline, CDR1 is SGHTA and CDR2 FQGTGA. V was cut by 5 bases and J by 10 bases, with 12 bases left in between. The CDR3 loop spans 13 amino acids. The CDR3 reads CASSPSAGSPLHF. The CDR3 DNA reads TGTGCCAGCAGCCCCAGCGCCGGCTCACCCCTCCACTTT.

CDR3 nucleotides: TGTGCCAGCAGGCCTACTCGGGGGAACCCCCTCTTTGAGCAGTTCTTC. This translates into CASRPTRGNPLFEQFF. The rearrangement links TRBV12-3 or TRBV12-4 to TRBJ2-1, with D possibly matching TRBD2 (6 bases). V lost 6 bases and J lost 9, with 24 bases in between. The CDR3 spans 16 residues.

The genes are TRBV5-1 and TRBJ1-1, with D possibly TRBD1 on 5 matching bases. Germline CDR1 SGHRS, CDR2 YFSETQ. The CDR3 is made up of 15 amino acids. Trimming shortened V by 0 bases and J by 3 bases, and 12 bases separated the two germline ends. DNA of the CDR3: TGCGCCAGCAGCTTGGTTATGGGGGTGGACACTGAAGCTTTCTTT. It is translated as CASSLVMGVDTEAFF.

This clonotype was detected ten times or more. The chain is built from TRBV6-5 and TRBJ2-5, with D hard to call. Trimming stripped 0 bases from V and 5 bases from J, with 7 bases between. This CDR3 is built from 13 residues. The germline gives CDR1 MNHEY, CDR2 SVGAGI. The CDR3 coding sequence is TGTGCCAGCAGTTACTCAGCGCGGGAGACCCAGTACTTC. It codes for CASSYSARETQYF.

This clonotype has only one observation. V is TRBV20-1 and J is TRBJ1-3; no definite D call. This CDR3 spans 12 amino acids. V was clipped by 3 bases and J by 13 bases, with 16 bases between them. Germline V gives CDR1 DFQATT, CDR2 SNEGSKA (reference sequence). The CDR3: CSASPLYQRIYF. The DNA of the CDR3 is TGCAGTGCTAGCCCCTTATACCAGAGGATATATTTT.

In its sample, this clonotype was seen many times. The chain carries TRBV9 and TRBJ2-1; TRBD2 matches 8 bases. Germline CDR1 reads SGDLS; CDR2 reads YYNGEE. V was pared by 0 bases and J by 3 bases, with 5 bases of the junction left unmatched. The CDR3 extends over 16 amino acids. This chain's CDR3 is CASSVGTAGGYNEQFF. In DNA form, the CDR3 reads TGTGCCAGCAGCGTAGGGACGGCGGGGGGCTACAATGAGCAGTTCTTC.

This chain uses TRBV15 with TRBJ2-1; TRBD2 matches 9 bases. V lost 4 bases, J lost 5 bases, and 6 bases stayed unmatched. The CDR3 sequence is 15 residues long. Germline CDR1 LNHNV, CDR2 YYDKDF (reference sequence). The CDR3 region is CATSKERGANNEQFF. CDR3 bases: TGTGCCACCAGCAAAGAGCGGGGGGCGAACAATGAGCAGTTCTTC. The full variable domain, rest sourced from reference TRBV15 and TRBJ2-1, is DAMVIQNPRYQVTQFGKPVTLSCSQTLNHNVMYWYQQKSSQAPKLLFHYYDKDFNNEADTPDNFQSRRPNTSFCFLDIRSPGLGDTAMYLCATSKERGANNEQFFGPGTRLTVL.

The chain is built from TRBV29-1 and TRBJ1-3; a weak D match, TRBD1 (5 bases). V shed 2 bases and J shed 7 bases, with 12 bases lying between them. CDR1 and CDR2 from the germline V gene are SQVTM and ANQGSEA. There are 13 residues in the CDR3. The CDR3 DNA follows: TGCAGCGTTGAATGGGGGACCTCCAACACCATATATTTT. Its protein product is CSVEWGTSNTIYF.

This clonotype appeared many times. This rearrangement joins TRBV19 to TRBJ1-1; D is undetermined. V was pared by 8 bases and J by 2 bases, with 12 bases between. CDR1 and CDR2 (germline): LNHDA, SQIVND (reference sequence). This CDR3 region has 13 residues. CDR3: CASARPANTEAFF. CDR3 DNA: TGTGCCAGTGCTAGGCCAGCCAACACTGAAGCTTTCTTT. The full variable domain, its missing parts supplied by reference TRBV19 and TRBJ1-1, is DGGITQSPKYLFRKEGQNVTLSCEQNLNHDAMYWYRQDPGQGLRLIYYSQIVNDFQKGDIAEGYSVSREKKESFPLTVTSAQKNPTAFYLCASARPANTEAFFGQGTRLTVV.

The genes are TRBV29-1 and TRBJ2-1; tentatively, D is TRBD1 (6 bases). Germline-derived CDR1 and CDR2 are SQVTM and ANQGSEA. CDR3 size: 11 residues. V was clipped by 7 bases and J by 8 bases, with 12 bases between them. The CDR3 loop is CSATTGHEQFF. The CDR3 DNA is TGCAGCGCCACGACAGGTCATGAGCAGTTCTTC.

This clonotype has only a few counts. This rearrangement joins TRBV7-2 to TRBJ1-5, with D possibly being TRBD1 (6 bases). CDR3 length equals 13 residues. V was shortened by 4 bases and J by 6 bases, with 10 bases between the two germline ends. CDR1 is SGHTA and CDR2 is FQGNSA in the germline V gene. CDR3 sequence: CASSSQGGQPQHF. The CDR3 nucleotides read TGTGCCAGCAGCTCACAGGGTGGTCAGCCCCAGCATTTT.

This chain joins TRBV6-5 and TRBJ2-7; 9 bases line up with TRBD1. This CDR3 has 18 residues. Unmatched junction bases numbered 9, after V lost 0 bases and J lost 0 bases. Germline lookup yields CDR1 MNHEY and CDR2 SVGAGI. CDR3 region: CASSYSNTGTGFSYEQYV. Written as DNA, the CDR3 is TGTGCCAGCAGTTACTCGAACACAGGGACAGGGTTCTCCTACGAGCAGTACGTC.

The rearrangement uses TRBV7-2 and TRBJ2-7; D is uncertain. The germline gives CDR1 SGHTA, CDR2 FQGNSA. Trimming cost V 6 bases and J 7 bases, with 13 bases left between them. The CDR3 length is 12 residues. This chain's CDR3 is CASSPNYEEQYF. CDR3 coding DNA: TGTGCCAGCAGTCCCAACTACGAGGAGCAGTACTTC.

The chain employs TRBV10-3 and TRBJ2-5; TRBD1 matches 12 bases. The CDR3 sequence is 17 residues long. The V segment lost 6 bases and the J segment 4 bases; nucleotides outside the gene matches: 12. Per the germline V gene, CDR1 is ENHRY and CDR2 is SYGVKD. The CDR3 sequence is CAISAPGGQGALETQYF. CDR3 coding DNA: TGTGCCATCAGCGCCCCGGGGGGACAGGGGGCCCTAGAGACCCAGTACTTC.

This clonotype has just a few counts. This chain links TRBV6-6 with TRBJ2-3; 7 bases match TRBD2. The CDR3 sequence is 16 residues long. CDR1 and CDR2 from the germline V gene are MNHNY and SVGAGI (reference sequence). V gave up 6 bases and J gave up 2 bases; unmatched junction bases: 11. The CDR3 here is CASRLPGLQHTDTQYF. CDR3 sequence (DNA): TGTGCCAGCAGGCTACCGGGACTACAACACACAGATACGCAGTATTTT.

V usage is TRBV5-4 and J usage is TRBJ1-6; TRBD1 aligns across 8 bases. The V and J ends lost 3 bases and 10 bases, in that order; junction bases with no gene match: 6. CDR1 is SGHNT, CDR2 YYREEE, per germline (reference sequence). This CDR3 has 14 amino acids. This chain's CDR3 is CASSWDRFGSPLHF. CDR3 sequence (DNA): TGTGCCAGCAGCTGGGACAGGTTTGGCTCACCCCTCCACTTT. Full variable domain (remainder filled in from reference TRBV5-4 and TRBJ1-6): ETGVTQSPTHLIKTRGQQVTLRCSSQSGHNTVSWYQQALGQGPQFIFQYYREEENGRGNFPPRFSGLQFPNYSSELNVNALELDDSALYLCASSWDRFGSPLHFGNGTRLTVT.

This clonotype was seen a handful of times. The chain is built from TRBV27 and TRBJ1-1; D not certain. The germline V gene encodes CDR1 MNHEY and CDR2 SMNVEV (reference sequence). The CDR3 contains 13 residues. Between the trimmed V and J ends, which lost 4 bases and 6 bases, there was a span of 12 bases. The CDR3 loop is CASSSQLRSEAFF. CDR3 DNA sequence: TGTGCCAGCAGTTCCCAGCTAAGATCTGAAGCTTTCTTT.